This T cell receptor beta chain comes out of a study of blood T cell repertoires in COVID-19 (dated by TCRdb to about 2020). Turning to the overall study: Samples covering the acute and convalescent phases of COVID-19 were provided by collaborators in the United States, Italy and Spain. The repertoires were released in a freely available public database meant as a resource for research on the immune response to SARS-CoV-2. The samples were drawn from the first 160 participants of the ongoing ImmuneRACE study and from 1,254 subjects provided by 6 global collaborators. HLA class I and class II types, where available, came from metadata supplied by the sample provider rather than from assay-based typing. The dataset comprised deeply sampled blood TCRbeta repertoires from subjects exposed to, actively infected with, or recovered from COVID-19. A de-identified subject ID, COVID-19 status, age in years and sex were almost always included in the sample metadata. The material from the prospective study consisted of cDNA or gDNA derived from T cells, B-cell-depleted T cells, or PBMCs.

The CDR3 covers 19 residues, taking in both the cysteine and the phenylalanine. The retained sequence is limited to the CDR3, 57 bases, with the frame set at the first base. Broader findings and caveats from the paper: How much clinical and demographic metadata was included differed by source and by participant, and the metadata was provided uncurated.

This clone was recorded once. The specificity of this receptor is unknown. No clone much larger than this one lies a single base away; base qualities are absent. The immunoSEQ Assay, a bias-controlled multiplex PCR, was used to amplify TCRbeta CDR3 regions from genomic DNA. The published analysis was carried out like this. The number of nucleated cells in each sample was estimated from the amplification of reference gene primers within the assay. To quantify the absolute abundance of each unique TCRbeta CDR3 rearrangement, sequence reads were collapsed and filtered. For each sample, productive Simpson clonality was calculated as the square root of Simpson's diversity index over productive rearrangements. TCRdb carries this immuneACCESS record with in-frame sequences only. Its versions omit some clonotypes, under half of them owing to an unresolved V gene in the studies checked, with the rest unexplained. The V and J calls and clone size were taken over from that table, and D and trimming were inferred from the DNA. For this sample the table gives 250,000 to 300,000 clones, of which approximately 89% were detected only once. Of the sample, 2.2% is held by the ten largest clones.

One collaborating source in Seattle enrolled patients while the patients were actively infected and followed the patients over time throughout the course of disease. Each collaborating institution followed its own protocols to collect whole blood in K2EDTA tubes. For TCRbeta analysis, collaborators shipped samples as frozen whole blood, isolated PBMCs, or DNA extracted from either of those sample types. Sequenced input: peripheral blood. The receptor chain draws on TRBV21-1 and TRBJ2-2; TRBD2, the D gene given by the table, was not confirmed from the DNA. TRBV21-1 counts as a pseudogene. This clonotype was sampled from a woman aged 25 to 39 with COVID-19, enrolled during active disease. The DNA is TGTGCCAGCAGCCACACCGGGACTAGTGTCCCCCTAAACACCGGGGAGCTGTTTTTT. Its protein reads: CASSHTGTSVPLNTGELFF.